Sequencing of this T cell receptor (beta chain) was carried out in a study of blood T cell repertoires in COVID-19. Background on the study: Spain, Italy and the United States supplied samples that represented acute and convalescent COVID-19. From T cells, B-cell-depleted T cells, or PBMCs came the material, which was cDNA or gDNA.

In the original analysis: Reference gene primer amplification yielded estimated nucleated cell counts. Only in-frame clones appear in the TCRdb table, and some are missing; sequencing was by immunoSEQ multiplex PCR. V, J and clone size are taken as reported in that table, and D and trimming were inferred from the DNA itself. The sample has over 85,000 clones, around nine tenths seen once. The CDR3 consists of 13 residues. Germline CDR1 reads SNHLY; CDR2 reads FYNNEI. The J segment lost 6 bases and the V segment lost 4 bases, leaving 3 bases of the junction unmatched. Sequences were obtained from peripheral blood. The clonotype comes from a human donor in a cohort sampled during active COVID-19. J is TRBJ2-7 and V is TRBV2; 10 nucleotides line up with TRBD1. CDR3 nucleotides: TGTGCCAGCAGTGGACAGGGGGCGGGCGAGCAGTACTTC. The encoded protein is CASSGQGAGEQYF.